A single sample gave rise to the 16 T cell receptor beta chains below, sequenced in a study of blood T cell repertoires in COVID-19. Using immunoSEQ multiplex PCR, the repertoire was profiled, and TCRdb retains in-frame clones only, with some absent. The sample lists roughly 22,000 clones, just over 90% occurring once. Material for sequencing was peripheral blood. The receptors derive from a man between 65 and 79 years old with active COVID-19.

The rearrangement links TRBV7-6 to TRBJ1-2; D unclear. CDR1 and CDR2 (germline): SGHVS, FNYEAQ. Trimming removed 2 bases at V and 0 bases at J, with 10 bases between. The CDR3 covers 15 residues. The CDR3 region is CASSLYREANYGYTF. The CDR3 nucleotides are TGTGCCAGCAGCTTATACAGAGAAGCTAACTATGGCTACACCTTC.

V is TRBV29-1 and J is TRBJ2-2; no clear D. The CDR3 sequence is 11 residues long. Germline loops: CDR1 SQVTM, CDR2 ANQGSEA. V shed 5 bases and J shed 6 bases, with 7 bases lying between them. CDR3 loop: CSVRGSGELFF. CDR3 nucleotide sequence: TGCAGCGTTAGAGGTTCCGGGGAGCTGTTTTTT.

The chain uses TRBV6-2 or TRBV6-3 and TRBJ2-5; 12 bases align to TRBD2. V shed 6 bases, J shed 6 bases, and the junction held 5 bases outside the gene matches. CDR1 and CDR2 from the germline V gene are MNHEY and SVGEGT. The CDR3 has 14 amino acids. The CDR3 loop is CASSTTSGGKTQYF. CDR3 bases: TGTGCCAGCAGCACGACTAGCGGGGGAAAGACCCAGTACTTC.

CDR3 loop: CASSIDPVQSNQPQHF. In DNA, the CDR3 is TGTGCCAGTAGTATAGATCCGGTACAGAGCAATCAGCCCCAGCATTTT. The chain links TRBV19 to TRBJ1-5, with D unclear. CDR3 size: 16 residues. V dropped 0 bases and J dropped 1 base, with 10 bases sitting between them. Germline values: CDR1 LNHDA, CDR2 SQIVND (reference sequence). Drawing the rest from reference TRBV19 and TRBJ1-5, the complete variable domain is DGGITQSPKYLFRKEGQNVTLSCEQNLNHDAMYWYRQDPGQGLRLIYYSQIVNDFQKGDIAEGYSVSREKKESFPLTVTSAQKNPTAFYLCASSIDPVQSNQPQHFGDGTRLSIL.

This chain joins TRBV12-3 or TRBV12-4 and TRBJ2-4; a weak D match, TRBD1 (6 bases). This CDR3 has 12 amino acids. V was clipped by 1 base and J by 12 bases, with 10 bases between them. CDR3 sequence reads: CASSLVGQSQYF. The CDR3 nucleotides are TGTGCCAGCAGTTTAGTCGGACAGAGTCAGTACTTC.

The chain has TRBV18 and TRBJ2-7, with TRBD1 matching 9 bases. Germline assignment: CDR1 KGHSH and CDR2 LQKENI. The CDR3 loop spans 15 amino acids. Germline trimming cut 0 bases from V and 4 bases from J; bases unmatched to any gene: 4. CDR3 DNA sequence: TGTGCCAGCTCACCACCGGGACAGGGACTATACGAGCAGTACTTC. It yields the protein CASSPPGQGLYEQYF.

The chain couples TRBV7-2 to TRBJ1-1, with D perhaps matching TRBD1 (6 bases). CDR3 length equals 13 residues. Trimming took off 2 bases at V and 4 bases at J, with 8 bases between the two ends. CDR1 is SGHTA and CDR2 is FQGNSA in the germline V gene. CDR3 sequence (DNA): TGTGCCAGCAGCTTATCAGGGGTCACTGAAGCTTTCTTT. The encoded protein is CASSLSGVTEAFF.

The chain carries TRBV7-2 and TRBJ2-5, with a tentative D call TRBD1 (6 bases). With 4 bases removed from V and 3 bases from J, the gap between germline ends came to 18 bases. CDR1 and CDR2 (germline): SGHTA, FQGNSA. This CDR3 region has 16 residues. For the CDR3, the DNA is TGTGCCAGCAGCTGGGGTCTGGGGGCTGGGGAAGAGACCCAGTACTTC. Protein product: CASSWGLGAGEETQYF.

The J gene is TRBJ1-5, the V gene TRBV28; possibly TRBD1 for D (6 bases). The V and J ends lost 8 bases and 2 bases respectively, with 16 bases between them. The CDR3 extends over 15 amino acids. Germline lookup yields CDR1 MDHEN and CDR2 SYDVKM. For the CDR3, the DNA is TGTGCCAGCGAACCCCCACAGGGAGGCAATCAGCCCCAGCATTTT. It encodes CASEPPQGGNQPQHF.

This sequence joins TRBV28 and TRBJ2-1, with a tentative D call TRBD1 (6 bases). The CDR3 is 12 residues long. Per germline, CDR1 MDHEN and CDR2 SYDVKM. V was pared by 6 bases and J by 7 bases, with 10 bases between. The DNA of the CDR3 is TGTGCCAGCAGACGAACAGGGAATGAGCAGTTCTTC. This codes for CASRRTGNEQFF.

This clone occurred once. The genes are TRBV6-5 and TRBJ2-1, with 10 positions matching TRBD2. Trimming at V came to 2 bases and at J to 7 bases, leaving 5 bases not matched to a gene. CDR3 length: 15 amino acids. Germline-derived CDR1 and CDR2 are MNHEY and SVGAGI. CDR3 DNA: TGTGCCAGCAGTTACGAGCGGGAGGGGGCAAATGAGCAGTTCTTC. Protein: CASSYEREGANEQFF.

The CDR3 DNA follows: TGTGCCGAGCGGACGGGCTACACCTTC. It translates to CAERTGYTF. The rearrangement links TRBV30 to TRBJ1-2; D is unresolved. V shed 8 bases and J shed 8 bases, with 9 bases lying between them. The CDR3 totals 9 residues. CDR1 and CDR2 from the germline V gene are GTSNPN and SVGIG (reference sequence).

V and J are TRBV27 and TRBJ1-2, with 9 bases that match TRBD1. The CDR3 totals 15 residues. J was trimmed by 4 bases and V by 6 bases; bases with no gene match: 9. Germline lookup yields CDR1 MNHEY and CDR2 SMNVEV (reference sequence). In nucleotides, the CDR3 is TGTGCCAGCAGCCGAGGACAGGGGCGCATCTATGGCTACACCTTC. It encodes CASSRGQGRIYGYTF.

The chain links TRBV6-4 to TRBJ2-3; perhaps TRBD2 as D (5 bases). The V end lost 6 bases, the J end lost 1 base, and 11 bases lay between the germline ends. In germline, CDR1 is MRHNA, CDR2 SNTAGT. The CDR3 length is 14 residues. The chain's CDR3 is CASSLRTGTDTQYF. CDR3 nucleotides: TGTGCCAGCAGCCTTCGGACTGGCACAGATACGCAGTATTTT.

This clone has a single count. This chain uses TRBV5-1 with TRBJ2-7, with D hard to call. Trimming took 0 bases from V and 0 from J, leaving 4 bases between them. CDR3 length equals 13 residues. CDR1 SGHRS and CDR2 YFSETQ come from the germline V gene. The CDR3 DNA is TGCGCCAGCAGCTTGGCAGTCTCCTACGAGCAGTACTTC. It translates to CASSLAVSYEQYF. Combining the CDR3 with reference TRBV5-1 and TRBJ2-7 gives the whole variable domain KAGVTQTPRYLIKTRGQQVTLSCSPISGHRSVSWYQQTPGQGLQFLFEYFSETQRNKGNFPGRFSGRQFSNSRSEMNVSTLELGDSALYLCASSLAVSYEQYFGPGTRLTVT.

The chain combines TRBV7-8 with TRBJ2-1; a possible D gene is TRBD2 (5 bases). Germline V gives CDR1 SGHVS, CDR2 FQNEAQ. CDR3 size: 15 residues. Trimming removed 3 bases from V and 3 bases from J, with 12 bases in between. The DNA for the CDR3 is TGTGCCAGCAGCTTCTATCCCGGACTCTACAATGAGCAGTTCTTC. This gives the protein CASSFYPGLYNEQFF.